This T cell receptor (beta chain) comes out of a study of blood T cells in healthy people across ages. Regarding the study as a whole: It was not possible, with unsorted PBMCs, to conclusively compare naive and antigen-experienced cells.

Combining a sample-barcoded 5' primer with a J-beta primer mix, a second PCR ran for 7 to 11 cycles. TCRdb itself ran the 5' RACE reads through MiXCR, one entry per CDR3 protein. Of some 900,000 distinct CDR3 sequences listed, around 46% are singletons. The CDR3 is 19 residues long. The J segment lost 0 bases and the V segment lost 7 bases, leaving 14 bases of the junction unmatched. For this clonotype: The antigen is not known.

The TCR was taken from a young man in good health. The chain recombines TRBV12-3 or TRBV12-4 with TRBJ2-3; 12 bases are a match to TRBD2. The specimen sequenced was blood. The CDR3 loop is CASIPPGLAGRSSTDTQYF. Here the CDR3 DNA reads TGTGCCAGCATACCTCCGGGACTAGCGGGCAGAAGCAGCACAGATACGCAGTATTTT.